Presented here are 5 T cell receptor beta chains from one specimen sequenced in a study of cytomegalovirus exposure and HLA in healthy donors. Primers: 60 Vbeta forward and 13 Jbeta reverse. Only in-frame clones appear in the TCRdb table, and some are missing; sequencing was by immunoSEQ multiplex PCR. There are under 85,000 clones in the sample; around 68% occur only once, and 9.5% to 13% lies in the top ten. Sequenced sample: PBMCs. The receptor source for this set is a woman in her thirties in good health and CMV-seronegative.

The chain joins TRBV5-1 to TRBJ2-3, with D maybe TRBD2 (7 bases). The ends were cut back, 0 bases at V and 2 bases at J, with 13 bases in the middle. Germline V gives CDR1 SGHRS, CDR2 YFSETQ. This CDR3 is 16 amino acids long. The CDR3 reads CASSLGGGGSTDTQYF. CDR3 sequence (DNA): TGCGCCAGCAGCTTGGGGGGGGGCGGATCCACAGATACGCAGTATTTT.

CDR3 sequence (DNA): TGTGCCACCAGCATACTACAGGGGGCCTCGTACATGAACACTGAAGCTTTCTTT. Residues: CATSILQGASYMNTEAFF. The chain is built from TRBV15 and TRBJ1-1; TRBD1 aligns across 9 bases. This CDR3 is 18 amino acids long. V trimming: 4 bases; J trimming: 0 bases; junction bases outside the gene matches: 12. Germline V gives CDR1 LNHNV, CDR2 YYDKDF (reference sequence).

The CDR3: CASSLGGQLNIQYF. The CDR3 region has the DNA TGTGCCAGCAGCTTGGGGGGACAGCTCAACATTCAGTACTTC. V usage is TRBV5-4 and J usage is TRBJ2-4, with 7 bases aligning to TRBD1. This CDR3 contains 14 residues. The ends lost 0 bases at V and 7 bases at J; junction bases unmatched: 4. Per germline, CDR1 SGHNT and CDR2 YYREEE (reference sequence). The complete variable domain, with remaining parts taken from reference TRBV5-4 and TRBJ2-4, reads ETGVTQSPTHLIKTRGQQVTLRCSSQSGHNTVSWYQQALGQGPQFIFQYYREEENGRGNFPPRFSGLQFPNYSSELNVNALELDDSALYLCASSLGGQLNIQYFGAGTRLSVL.

This clone has only one observation. The chain employs TRBV7-2 and TRBJ1-2, with 8 nucleotides matching TRBD1. In germline, CDR1 is SGHTA, CDR2 FQGNSA. V lost 4 bases to trimming and J lost 7 bases; unmatched junction nucleotides: 14. CDR3 length: 16 residues. The CDR3 DNA follows: TGTGCCAGCAGCTACGCCGATCCAGGACAGGGTGGTGGCTACACCTTC. This encodes CASSYADPGQGGGYTF.

This CDR3 reads CAISPGQGIFRDEQYF. The CDR3 nucleotides read TGTGCCATCAGTCCGGGACAGGGGATCTTTCGGGACGAGCAGTACTTC. This rearrangement joins TRBV10-3 to TRBJ2-7, with 10 bases identical to TRBD1. Germline-derived CDR1 and CDR2 are ENHRY and SYGVKD. The CDR3 is 16 residues long. Trimming at V came to 5 bases and at J to 5 bases, leaving 12 bases not matched to a gene.